Included here is one T cell receptor (beta chain) sequence, with context. Its antigen remains unknown. V dropped 4 bases and J dropped 7; count of bases not matched to a gene: 2. Germline V gene sequence: CDR1 SEHNR, CDR2 FQNEAQ (reference sequence). The CDR3 loop spans 13 amino acids. The sample's treatment: oral pan-JAK inhibitor, 5-10 mg twice daily. Samples from alopecia areata patients were lesional scalp punch biopsies and peripheral blood. This sample was taken from a study of CD8+ T cells in alopecia areata. Study summary: Among treated patients, oral tofacitinib was administered at 5 to 10 mg twice daily. General study results and limits: Tofacitinib did not eliminate many expanded lesional clones from scalp or blood.

cDNA serving as the sequencing template came from extracted, reverse transcribed RNA. Measured with immunoSEQ multiplex PCR; TCRdb has only the in-frame clones, and not every one. Among fewer than 200,000 clones listed, about 60% were seen once. The J gene is TRBJ2-1, the V gene TRBV7-9; 9 positions agree with TRBD1. The sequence was obtained from a human donor with alopecia areata. The sample here was CD8+ T cells sorted from blood, taken at week 24, from a patient treated with tofacitinib. CDR3 coding DNA: TGTGCCAGCAGCTGGACAGGGGTAAATGAGCAGTTCTTC. Translated: CASSWTGVNEQFF. Combining the CDR3 with reference TRBV7-9 and TRBJ2-1 gives the whole variable domain DTGVSQNPRHKITKRGQNVTFRCDPISEHNRLYWYRQTLGQGPEFLTYFQNEAQLEKSRLLSDRFSAERPKGSFSTLEIQRTEQGDSAMYLCASSWTGVNEQFFGPGTRLTVL.